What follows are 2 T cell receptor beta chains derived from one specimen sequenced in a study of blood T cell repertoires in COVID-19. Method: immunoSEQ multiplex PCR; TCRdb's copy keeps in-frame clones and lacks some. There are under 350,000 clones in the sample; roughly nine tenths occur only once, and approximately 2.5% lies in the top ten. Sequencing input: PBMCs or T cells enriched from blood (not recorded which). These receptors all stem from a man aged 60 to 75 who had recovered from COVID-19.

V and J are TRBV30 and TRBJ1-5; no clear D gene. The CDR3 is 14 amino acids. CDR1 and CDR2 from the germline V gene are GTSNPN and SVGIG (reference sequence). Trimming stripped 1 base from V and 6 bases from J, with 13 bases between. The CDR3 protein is CAWSGRRSGQPQHF. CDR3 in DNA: TGTGCCTGGAGTGGCAGGAGGAGCGGTCAGCCCCAGCATTTT.

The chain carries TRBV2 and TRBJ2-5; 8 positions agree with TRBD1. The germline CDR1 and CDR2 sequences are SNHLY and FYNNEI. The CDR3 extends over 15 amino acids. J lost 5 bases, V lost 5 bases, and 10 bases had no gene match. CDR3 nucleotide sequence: TGTGCCAGCAGTTTCGACAGGGGTAATAGGGAGACCCAGTACTTC. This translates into CASSFDRGNRETQYF.